The clone carrying this T cell receptor beta chain has just one count. Its specificity is unknown. This sample was taken from a study of cytomegalovirus exposure and HLA in healthy donors. On the study more broadly: HLA-typed donors contributed 80 million to 85 million unique TCRs, which were held in an early data release.

Notes on the study in general: Later analysis associated a missense DCLRE1C variant with TCR beta V- and J-gene trimming. TCR sequences were mostly rare, though some public TCRs occurred in many donors. Later work showed greater clonal expansion in HLA-associated TCR beta chains than in equally common others.

V was cut by 3 bases and J by 0 bases, with 9 bases left in between. This CDR3 spans 15 amino acids. Germline V gene data show CDR1 as SGHTA and CDR2 as FQGNSA. The PCR ran on 60 Vbeta and 13 Jbeta primers. Profiling relied on immunoSEQ multiplex PCR, and the TCRdb table lists in-frame clones only, not all of them. The sample carries 90,000 to 150,000 clones, about 78% recorded once. The clonotype was recovered from a woman in her thirties or forties in good health and CMV-seropositive. The chain carries TRBV7-2 and TRBJ1-5, with D possibly matching TRBD1 (5 bases). The material sequenced was PBMCs. The CDR3 nucleotides are TGTGCCAGCAGCTTGGACATCAGTAGCAATCAGCCCCAGCATTTT. It encodes CASSLDISSNQPQHF.